The source of this T cell receptor beta chain is a study of cytomegalovirus exposure and HLA in healthy donors. Study as a whole: The 120 or so validation repertoires were produced on the same platform as the 720 or so repertoires of the first cohort. This was reported in a later analysis. Regarding the study as a whole: A list of 164 TCR beta chains associated with cytomegalovirus was given. Through in vitro validation, a few CMV-associated chains were shown to be specific for CMV antigens.

CDR3 length equals 14 residues. Germline V CDR1 and CDR2: SGHNT, YYREEE (reference sequence). The junction had 8 bases not matched to a gene; V was cut back by 7 bases and J by 4 bases. The method was immunoSEQ multiplex PCR; TCRdb's version includes in-frame clones alone and lacks a portion of them. The table lists 130,000 or so clones, 89% of them singletons, with around 3.1% in the top ten. The donors were in the approximately 110-subject validation cohort; that cohort was separate from the roughly 660-subject first cohort. Concerning this clone itself: What it binds is not known.

V and J are TRBV5-4 and TRBJ1-1, with TRBD1 matching over 9 bases. The sample comprised PBMCs. This clonotype originated in a man aged 25 to 45 in good health and CMV-seronegative. The CDR3 bases are TGTGCCAGCTCCACGACAGGGGGTATCACTGAAGCTTTCTTT. Translated, it gives CASSTTGGITEAFF.